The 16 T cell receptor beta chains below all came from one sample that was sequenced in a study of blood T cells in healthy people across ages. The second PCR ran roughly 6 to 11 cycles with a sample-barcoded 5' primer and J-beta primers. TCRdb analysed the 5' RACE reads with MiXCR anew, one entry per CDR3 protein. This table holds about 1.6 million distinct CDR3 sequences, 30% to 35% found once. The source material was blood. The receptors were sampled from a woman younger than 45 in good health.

The DNA for the CDR3 is TGCAGTGCTAGAACTGTAGCATCGAGCTACAATGAGCAGTTCTTC. This gives the protein CSARTVASSYNEQFF. V usage is TRBV20-1 and J usage is TRBJ2-1; D not certain. CDR3 size: 15 residues. Germline V CDR1 and CDR2: DFQATT, SNEGSKA (reference sequence). Trimming took 2 bases from V and 3 from J, leaving 14 bases between them.

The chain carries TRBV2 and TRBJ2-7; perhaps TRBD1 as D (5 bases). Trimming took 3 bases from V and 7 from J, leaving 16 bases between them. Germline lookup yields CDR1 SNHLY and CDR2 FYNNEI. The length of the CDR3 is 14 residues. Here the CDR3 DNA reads TGTGCCAGCAGTGACAGGGCTGACCCTCTGGAGCAGTACTTC. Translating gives CASSDRADPLEQYF.

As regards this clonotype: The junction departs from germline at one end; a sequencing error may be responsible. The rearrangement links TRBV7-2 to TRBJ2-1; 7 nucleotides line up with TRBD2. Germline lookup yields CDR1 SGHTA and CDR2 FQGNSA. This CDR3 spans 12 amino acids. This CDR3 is CASSETSIERFF. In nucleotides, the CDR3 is TGTGCCAGCAGCGAGACTAGCATTGAGCGGTTCTTC.

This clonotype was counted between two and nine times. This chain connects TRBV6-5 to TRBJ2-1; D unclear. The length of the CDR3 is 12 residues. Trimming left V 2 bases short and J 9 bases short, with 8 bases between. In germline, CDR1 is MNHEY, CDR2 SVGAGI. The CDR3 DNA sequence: TGTGCCAGCAGTTACGGAGCCCCTGAGCAGTTCTTC. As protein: CASSYGAPEQFF.

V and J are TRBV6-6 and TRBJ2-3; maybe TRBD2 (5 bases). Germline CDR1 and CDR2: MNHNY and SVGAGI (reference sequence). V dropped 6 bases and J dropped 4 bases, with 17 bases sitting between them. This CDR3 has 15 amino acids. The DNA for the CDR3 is TGTGCCAGCAGGGGGAGTCTCCGCGGCGCAGATACGCAGTATTTT. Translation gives CASRGSLRGADTQYF.

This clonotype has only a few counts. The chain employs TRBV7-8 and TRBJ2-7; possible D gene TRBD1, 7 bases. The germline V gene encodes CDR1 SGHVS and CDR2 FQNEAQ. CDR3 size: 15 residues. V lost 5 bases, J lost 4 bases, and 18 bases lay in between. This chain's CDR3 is CASSQRQGGSYEQYF. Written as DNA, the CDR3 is TGTGCCAGCAGCCAGAGACAGGGAGGTTCGTACGAGCAGTACTTC.

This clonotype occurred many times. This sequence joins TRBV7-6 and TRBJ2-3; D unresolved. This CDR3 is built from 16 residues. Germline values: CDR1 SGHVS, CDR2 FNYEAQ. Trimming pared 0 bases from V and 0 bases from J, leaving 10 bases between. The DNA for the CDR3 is TGTGCCAGCAGCTTAGCAGCCAGCACTAGCACAGATACGCAGTATTTT. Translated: CASSLAASTSTDTQYF.

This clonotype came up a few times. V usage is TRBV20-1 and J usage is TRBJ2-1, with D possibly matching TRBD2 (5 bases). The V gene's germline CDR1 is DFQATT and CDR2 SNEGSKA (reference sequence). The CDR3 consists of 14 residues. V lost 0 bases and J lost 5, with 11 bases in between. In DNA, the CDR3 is TGCAGTGCTAGAGATCTTACCGGGGACAATGAGCAGTTCTTC. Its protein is CSARDLTGDNEQFF.

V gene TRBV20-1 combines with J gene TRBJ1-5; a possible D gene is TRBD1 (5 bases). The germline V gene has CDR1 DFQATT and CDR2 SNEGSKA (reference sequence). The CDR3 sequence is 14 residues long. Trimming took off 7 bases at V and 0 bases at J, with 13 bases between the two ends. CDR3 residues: CSVLGHFSNQPQHF. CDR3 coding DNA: TGCAGTGTCCTGGGGCACTTTAGCAATCAGCCCCAGCATTTT.

CDR3 residues: CASSLGLAERGDEQFF. The CDR3 DNA is TGTGCCAGCAGCTTAGGATTAGCGGAACGGGGGGATGAGCAGTTCTTC. The V gene is TRBV7-2, the J gene TRBJ2-1, with 7 positions matching TRBD2. Germline CDR1 and CDR2: SGHTA and FQGNSA. The V segment lost 1 base and the J segment 8 bases; nucleotides outside the gene matches: 11. The CDR3 extends over 16 amino acids.

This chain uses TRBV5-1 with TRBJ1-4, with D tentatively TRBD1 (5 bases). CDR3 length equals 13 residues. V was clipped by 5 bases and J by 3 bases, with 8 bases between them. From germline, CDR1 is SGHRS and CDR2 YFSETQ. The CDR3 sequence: CASRTDPNEKLFF. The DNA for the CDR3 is TGCGCCAGCAGGACAGACCCTAATGAAAAACTGTTTTTT.

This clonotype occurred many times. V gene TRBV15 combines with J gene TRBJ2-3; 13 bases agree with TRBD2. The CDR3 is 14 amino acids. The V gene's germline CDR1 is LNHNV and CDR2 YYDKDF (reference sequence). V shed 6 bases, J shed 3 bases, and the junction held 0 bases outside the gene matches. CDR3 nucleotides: TGTGCCACCAGACTAGCGGGAGGGACAGATACGCAGTATTTT. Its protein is CATRLAGGTDTQYF. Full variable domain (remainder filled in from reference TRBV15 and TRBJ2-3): DAMVIQNPRYQVTQFGKPVTLSCSQTLNHNVMYWYQQKSSQAPKLLFHYYDKDFNNEADTPDNFQSRRPNTSFCFLDIRSPGLGDTAMYLCATRLAGGTDTQYFGPGTRLTVL.

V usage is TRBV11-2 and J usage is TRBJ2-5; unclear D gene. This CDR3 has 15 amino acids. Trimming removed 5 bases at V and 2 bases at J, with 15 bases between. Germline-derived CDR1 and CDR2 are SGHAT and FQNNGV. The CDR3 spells CASSPSPGPQETQYF. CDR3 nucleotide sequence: TGTGCCAGCAGCCCCTCCCCGGGCCCACAAGAGACCCAGTACTTC.

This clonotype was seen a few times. The CDR3 DNA reads as TGTGCCAGCAGCCCCCGCGATAGCGGGAGTCGGTCCTACAATGAGCAGTTCTTC. This sequence encodes CASSPRDSGSRSYNEQFF. The chain employs TRBV7-9 and TRBJ2-1; 9 bases match TRBD2. CDR1 is SEHNR and CDR2 is FQNEAQ in the germline V gene (reference sequence). The CDR3 is made up of 18 amino acids. The junction had 12 bases not matched to a gene; V was cut back by 5 bases and J by 1 base.

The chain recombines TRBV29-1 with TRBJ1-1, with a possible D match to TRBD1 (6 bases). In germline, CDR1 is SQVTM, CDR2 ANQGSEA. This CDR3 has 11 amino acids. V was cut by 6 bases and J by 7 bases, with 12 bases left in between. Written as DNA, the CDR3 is TGCAGCGTAACCTTCAGGGGTGAAGCTTTCTTT. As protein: CSVTFRGEAFF. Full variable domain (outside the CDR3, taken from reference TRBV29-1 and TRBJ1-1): SAVISQKPSRDICQRGTSLTIQCQVDSQVTMMFWYRQQPGQSLTLIATANQGSEATYESGFVIDKFPISRPNLTFSTLTVSNMSPEDSSIYLCSVTFRGEAFFGQGTRLTVV.

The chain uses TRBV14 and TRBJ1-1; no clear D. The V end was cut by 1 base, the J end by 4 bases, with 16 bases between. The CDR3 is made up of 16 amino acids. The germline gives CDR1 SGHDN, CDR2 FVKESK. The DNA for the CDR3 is TGTGCCAGCAGCCAAGGCCGGCTGGGTGATGGCACTGAAGCTTTCTTT. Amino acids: CASSQGRLGDGTEAFF.